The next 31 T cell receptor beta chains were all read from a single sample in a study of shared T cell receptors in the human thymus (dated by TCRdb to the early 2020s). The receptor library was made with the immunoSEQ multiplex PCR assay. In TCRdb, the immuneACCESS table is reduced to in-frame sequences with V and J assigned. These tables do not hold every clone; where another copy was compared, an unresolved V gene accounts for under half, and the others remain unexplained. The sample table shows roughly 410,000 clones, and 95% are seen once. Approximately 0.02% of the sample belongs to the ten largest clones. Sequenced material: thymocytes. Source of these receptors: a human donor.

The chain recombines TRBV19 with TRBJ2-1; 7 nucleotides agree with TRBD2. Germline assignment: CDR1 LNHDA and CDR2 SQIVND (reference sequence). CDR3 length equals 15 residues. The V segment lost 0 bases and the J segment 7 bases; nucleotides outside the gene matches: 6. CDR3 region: CASSIDDSRGNEQFF. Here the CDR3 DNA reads TGTGCCAGTAGTATAGATGACTCGCGGGGGAATGAGCAGTTCTTC.

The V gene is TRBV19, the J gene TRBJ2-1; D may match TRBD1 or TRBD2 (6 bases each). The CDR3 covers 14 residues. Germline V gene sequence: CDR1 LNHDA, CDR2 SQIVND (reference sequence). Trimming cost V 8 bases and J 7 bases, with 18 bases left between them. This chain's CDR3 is CASPRGAYGNEQFF. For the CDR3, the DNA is TGTGCCAGTCCGAGGGGGGCCTACGGTAATGAGCAGTTCTTC.

The CDR3 nucleotides are TGTGCCAGCAGTTTCAGGGCGGGGACCGGTCAGCCCCAGCATTTT. This sequence encodes CASSFRAGTGQPQHF. The rearrangement joins TRBV28 to TRBJ1-5; D is possibly TRBD1 (5 bases). V was cut by 3 bases and J by 6 bases, with 15 bases left in between. In germline, CDR1 is MDHEN, CDR2 SYDVKM. This CDR3 is built from 15 residues.

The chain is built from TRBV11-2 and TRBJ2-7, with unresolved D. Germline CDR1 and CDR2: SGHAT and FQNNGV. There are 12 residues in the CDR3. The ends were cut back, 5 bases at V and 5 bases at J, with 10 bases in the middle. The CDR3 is CASSHPTNEQYF. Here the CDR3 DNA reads TGTGCCAGCAGCCACCCCACAAACGAGCAGTACTTC.

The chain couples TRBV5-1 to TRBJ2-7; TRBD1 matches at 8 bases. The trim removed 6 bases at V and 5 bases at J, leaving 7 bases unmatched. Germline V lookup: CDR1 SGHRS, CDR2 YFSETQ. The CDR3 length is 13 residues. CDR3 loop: CASTPLTGDEQYF. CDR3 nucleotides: TGCGCCAGCACCCCGCTGACAGGGGACGAGCAGTACTTC.

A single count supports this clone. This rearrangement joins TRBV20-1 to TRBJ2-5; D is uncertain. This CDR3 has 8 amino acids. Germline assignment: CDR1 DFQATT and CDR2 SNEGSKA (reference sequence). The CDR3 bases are TGCAGAGTCGAGACCCAGTACTTC. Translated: CRVETQYF.

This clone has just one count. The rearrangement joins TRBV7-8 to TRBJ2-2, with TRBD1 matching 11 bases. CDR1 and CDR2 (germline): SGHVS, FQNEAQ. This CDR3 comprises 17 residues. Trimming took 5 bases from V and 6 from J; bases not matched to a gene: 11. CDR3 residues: CASSVGDRGDEAGELFF. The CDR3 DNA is TGTGCCAGCAGCGTAGGGGACAGGGGGGACGAAGCCGGGGAGCTGTTTTTT.

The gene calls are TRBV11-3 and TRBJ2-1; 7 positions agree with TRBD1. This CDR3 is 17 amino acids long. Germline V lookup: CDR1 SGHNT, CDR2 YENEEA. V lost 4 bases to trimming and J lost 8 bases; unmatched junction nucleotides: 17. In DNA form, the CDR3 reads TGTGCCAGCAGCTGGGAGACAGTAGGGGGCCTCTTGGATGAGCAGTTCTTC. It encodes CASSWETVGGLLDEQFF.

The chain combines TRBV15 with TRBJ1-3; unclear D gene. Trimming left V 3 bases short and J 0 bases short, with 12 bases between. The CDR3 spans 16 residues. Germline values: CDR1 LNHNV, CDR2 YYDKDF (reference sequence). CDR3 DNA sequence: TGTGCCACCAGCAGCGACCCGGGTCTCTCTGGAAACACCATATATTTT. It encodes CATSSDPGLSGNTIYF.

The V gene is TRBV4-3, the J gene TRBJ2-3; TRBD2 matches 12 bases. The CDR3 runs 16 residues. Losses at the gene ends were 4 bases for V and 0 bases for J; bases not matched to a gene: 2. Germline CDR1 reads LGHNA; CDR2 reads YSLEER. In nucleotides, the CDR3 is TGCGCCAGCAGCCCGGGGACTAGCGGGAGCACAGATACGCAGTATTTT. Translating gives CASSPGTSGSTDTQYF.

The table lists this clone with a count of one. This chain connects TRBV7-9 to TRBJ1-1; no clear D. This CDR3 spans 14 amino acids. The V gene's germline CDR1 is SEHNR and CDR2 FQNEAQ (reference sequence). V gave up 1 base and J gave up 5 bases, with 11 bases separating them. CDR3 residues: CASSLGPVGTEAFF. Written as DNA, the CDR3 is TGTGCCAGCAGCTTAGGCCCGGTAGGGACTGAAGCTTTCTTT.

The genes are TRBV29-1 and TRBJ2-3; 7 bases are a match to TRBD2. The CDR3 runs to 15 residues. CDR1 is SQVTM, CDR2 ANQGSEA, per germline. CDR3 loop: CRARGVGQSTDTQYF. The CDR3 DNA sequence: TGCAGGGCTCGGGGGGTCGGGCAGAGCACAGATACGCAGTATTTT.

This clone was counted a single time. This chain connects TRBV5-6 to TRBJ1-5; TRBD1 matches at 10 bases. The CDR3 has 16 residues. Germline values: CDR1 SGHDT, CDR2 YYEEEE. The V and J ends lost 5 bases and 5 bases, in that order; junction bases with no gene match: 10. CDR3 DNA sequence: TGTGCCAGCAGTTACAATCCGACAGGGGGCGATCAGCCCCAGCATTTT. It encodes CASSYNPTGGDQPQHF.

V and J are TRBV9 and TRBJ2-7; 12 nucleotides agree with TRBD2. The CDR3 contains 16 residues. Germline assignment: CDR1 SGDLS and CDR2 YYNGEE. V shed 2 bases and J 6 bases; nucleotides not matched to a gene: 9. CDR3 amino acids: CASSVASGRAKFEQYF. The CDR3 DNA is TGTGCCAGCAGCGTGGCTAGCGGGAGGGCCAAGTTCGAGCAGTACTTC.

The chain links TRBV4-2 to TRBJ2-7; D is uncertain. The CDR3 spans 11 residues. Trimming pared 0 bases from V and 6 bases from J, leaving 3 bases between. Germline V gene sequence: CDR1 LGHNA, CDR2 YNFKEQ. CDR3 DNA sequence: TGTGCCAGCAGCCAAGACGGCGAGCAGTACTTC. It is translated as CASSQDGEQYF.

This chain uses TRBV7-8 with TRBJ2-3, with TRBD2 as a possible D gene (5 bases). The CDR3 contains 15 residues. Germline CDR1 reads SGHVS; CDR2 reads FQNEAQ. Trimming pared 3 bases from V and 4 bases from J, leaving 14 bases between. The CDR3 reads CASSFGGEDPDTQYF. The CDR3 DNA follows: TGTGCCAGCAGCTTTGGAGGAGAGGACCCAGATACGCAGTATTTT.

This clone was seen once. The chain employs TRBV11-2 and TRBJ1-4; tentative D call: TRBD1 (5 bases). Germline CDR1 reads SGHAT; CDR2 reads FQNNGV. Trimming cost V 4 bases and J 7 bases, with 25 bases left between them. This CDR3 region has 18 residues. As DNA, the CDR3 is TGTGCCAGCAGCTCCCCCCCGGGAGGGGTAAGGGGAAGTGAAAAACTGTTTTTT. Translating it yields CASSSPPGGVRGSEKLFF.

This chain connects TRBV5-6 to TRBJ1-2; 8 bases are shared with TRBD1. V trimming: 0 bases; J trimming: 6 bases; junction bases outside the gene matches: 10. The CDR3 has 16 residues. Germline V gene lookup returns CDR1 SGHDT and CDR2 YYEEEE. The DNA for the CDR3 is TGTGCCAGCAGCTTGGCGCGTCTGGACAGGGAAAATGGCTACACCTTC. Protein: CASSLARLDRENGYTF.

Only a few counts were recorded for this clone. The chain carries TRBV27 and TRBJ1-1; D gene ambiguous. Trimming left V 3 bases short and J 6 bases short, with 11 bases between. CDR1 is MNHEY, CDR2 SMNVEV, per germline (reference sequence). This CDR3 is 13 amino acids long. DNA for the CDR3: TGTGCCAGCAGTTTTAGCGAGCGGGCTGAAGCTTTCTTT. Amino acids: CASSFSERAEAFF.

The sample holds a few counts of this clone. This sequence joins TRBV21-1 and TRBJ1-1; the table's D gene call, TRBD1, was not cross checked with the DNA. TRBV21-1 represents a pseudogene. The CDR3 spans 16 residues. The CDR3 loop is CASSKANRGICTEAFF. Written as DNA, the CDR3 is TGTGCCAGCAGCAAAGCTAACAGGGGGATTTGCACTGAAGCTTTCTTT.

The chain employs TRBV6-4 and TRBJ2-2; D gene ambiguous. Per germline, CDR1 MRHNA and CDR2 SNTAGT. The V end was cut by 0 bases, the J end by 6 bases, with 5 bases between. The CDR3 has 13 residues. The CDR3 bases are TGTGCCAGCAGTGACTCGATCCCCGGGGAGCTGTTTTTT. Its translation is CASSDSIPGELFF.

The CDR3: CSARSRETQYF. The CDR3 nucleotides read TGCAGTGCTAGAAGTAGGGAGACCCAGTACTTC. This rearrangement joins TRBV20-1 to TRBJ2-5; D unclear. Trimming cost V 2 bases and J 5 bases, with 6 bases left between them. The germline V gene encodes CDR1 DFQATT and CDR2 SNEGSKA (reference sequence). The CDR3 is made up of 11 amino acids.

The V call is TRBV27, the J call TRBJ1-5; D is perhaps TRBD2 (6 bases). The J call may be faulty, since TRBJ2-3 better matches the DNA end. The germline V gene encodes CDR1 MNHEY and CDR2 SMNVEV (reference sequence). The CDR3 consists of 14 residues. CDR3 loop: CASRANAGNQPQYF. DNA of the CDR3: TGTGCCAGCAGAGCTAACGCGGGGAATCAGCCCCAGTATTTT.

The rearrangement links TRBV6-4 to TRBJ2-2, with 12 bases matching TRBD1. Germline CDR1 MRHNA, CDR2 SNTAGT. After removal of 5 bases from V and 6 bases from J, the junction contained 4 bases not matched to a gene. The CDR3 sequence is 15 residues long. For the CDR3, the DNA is TGTGCCAGCAGTTCCGGGACAGGGGGCCCCGGGGAGCTGTTTTTT. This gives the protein CASSSGTGGPGELFF.

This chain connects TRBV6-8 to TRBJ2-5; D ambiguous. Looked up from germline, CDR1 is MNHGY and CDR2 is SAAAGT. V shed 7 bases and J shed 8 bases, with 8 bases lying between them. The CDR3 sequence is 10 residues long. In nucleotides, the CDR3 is TGTGCCAGCACCCCTCAAACCCAGTACTTC. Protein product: CASTPQTQYF.

The CDR3 here is CASSVVAGPAGGPRSSYEQYF. The CDR3 nucleotides are TGTGCCAGCAGCGTAGTCGCAGGGCCAGCGGGAGGGCCAAGAAGCTCCTACGAGCAGTACTTC. The chain uses TRBV9 and TRBJ2-7; 10 bases agree with TRBD2. V lost 0 bases to trimming and J lost 0 bases; unmatched junction nucleotides: 18. The CDR3 runs 21 residues. The V gene's germline CDR1 is SGDLS and CDR2 YYNGEE.

The CDR3 nucleotides read TGTGCCAGCAGTTACTCCGGGACTAGCGGAGGCGGTGAGCAGTTCTTC. Its protein is CASSYSGTSGGGEQFF. The chain uses TRBV6-5 and TRBJ2-1; TRBD2 matches 11 bases. Germline lookup yields CDR1 MNHEY and CDR2 SVGAGI. V lost 0 bases and J lost 9; bases outside the gene matches: 7. This CDR3 is built from 16 residues.

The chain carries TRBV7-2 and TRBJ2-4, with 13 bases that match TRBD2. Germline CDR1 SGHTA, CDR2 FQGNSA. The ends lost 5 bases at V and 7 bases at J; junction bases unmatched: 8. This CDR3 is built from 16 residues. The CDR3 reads CASSTTSGRFGNIQYF. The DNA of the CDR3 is TGTGCCAGCAGCACGACTAGCGGGAGGTTTGGGAACATTCAGTACTTC.

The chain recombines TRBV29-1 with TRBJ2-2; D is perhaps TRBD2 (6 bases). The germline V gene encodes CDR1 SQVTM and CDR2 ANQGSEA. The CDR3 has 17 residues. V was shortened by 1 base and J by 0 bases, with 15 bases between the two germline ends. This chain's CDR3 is CSVEGRKDYPNTGELFF. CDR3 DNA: TGCAGCGTTGAAGGCCGTAAGGACTACCCGAACACCGGGGAGCTGTTTTTT.

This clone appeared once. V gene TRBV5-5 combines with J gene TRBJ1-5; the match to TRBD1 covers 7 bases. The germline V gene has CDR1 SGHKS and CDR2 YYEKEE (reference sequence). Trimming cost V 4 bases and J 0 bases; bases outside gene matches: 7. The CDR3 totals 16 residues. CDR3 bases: TGTGCCAGCAGCCCCCGACAGGGAGGTAGCAATCAGCCCCAGCATTTT. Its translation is CASSPRQGGSNQPQHF.

CDR3 nucleotides: TGTGCCAGCAGTCGGGCAGGGAACACCGGGGAGCTGTTTTTT. Translating it yields CASSRAGNTGELFF. The chain uses TRBV27 and TRBJ2-2; D gene uncertain. Deletions cut 5 bases from V and 1 base from J, with 8 bases between. CDR1 is MNHEY and CDR2 is SMNVEV in the germline V gene (reference sequence). The CDR3 length is 14 residues.